Presented here are 21 T cell receptor beta chains from one specimen sequenced in a study of cytomegalovirus exposure and HLA in healthy donors. A multiplex PCR was run with 60 Vbeta primers and 13 Jbeta primers. Here immunoSEQ multiplex PCR was the method, and the copy in TCRdb shows in-frame clones only, minus some. The profile shows more than 200,000 clones, around 79% of them singletons. Sequenced sample: PBMCs. These receptors were collected from a male donor in good health and CMV-seronegative.

The rearrangement joins TRBV5-3 to TRBJ1-2; 7 bases are shared with TRBD1. TRBV5-3 is recorded as an ORF, its role being uncertain. This CDR3 contains 16 residues. V was clipped by 1 base and J by 2 bases; unmatched bases: 8. In nucleotides, the CDR3 is TGTGCCAGAAGCTTGTTGCGACAGGGCATCAACTATGGCTACACCTTC. Translating gives CARSLLRQGINYGYTF.

This sequence joins TRBV5-1 and TRBJ1-6; D ambiguous. V gave up 0 bases and J gave up 10 bases, with 14 bases separating them. The CDR3 has 15 amino acids. CDR1 and CDR2 from the germline V gene are SGHRS and YFSETQ. DNA for the CDR3: TGCGCCAGCAGCTTGGACTCCACAGCGGGGTCACCCCTCCACTTT. It is translated as CASSLDSTAGSPLHF.

V usage is TRBV28 and J usage is TRBJ1-2; unclear D gene. CDR3 length equals 16 residues. V was shortened by 3 bases and J by 2 bases, with 16 bases between the two germline ends. Germline CDR1 MDHEN, CDR2 SYDVKM. This CDR3 reads CASSLRGRLENYGYTF. The CDR3 DNA follows: TGTGCCAGCAGTTTGCGGGGAAGGCTAGAGAACTATGGCTACACCTTC.

The chain uses TRBV29-1 and TRBJ2-5; 15 positions agree with TRBD2. This CDR3 has 17 residues. V was pared by 6 bases and J by 4 bases, with 12 bases of the junction left unmatched. Per germline, CDR1 SQVTM and CDR2 ANQGSEA. The CDR3 nucleotides are TGCAGCGTCGTCGGGACTAGCGGGAGGAGCCCTCCAGAGACCCAGTACTTC. It specifies CSVVGTSGRSPPETQYF. The whole variable domain, remainder taken from reference TRBV29-1 and TRBJ2-5, is SAVISQKPSRDICQRGTSLTIQCQVDSQVTMMFWYRQQPGQSLTLIATANQGSEATYESGFVIDKFPISRPNLTFSTLTVSNMSPEDSSIYLCSVVGTSGRSPPETQYFGPGTRLLVL.

The gene calls are TRBV10-3 and TRBJ1-2, with 7 bases identical to TRBD1. The V and J ends lost 4 bases and 2 bases, in that order; junction bases with no gene match: 4. This CDR3 has 14 residues. Per the germline V gene, CDR1 is ENHRY and CDR2 is SYGVKD. Here the CDR3 reads CAISATGINYGYTF. The CDR3 DNA reads TGTGCCATCAGTGCGACAGGGATCAACTATGGCTACACCTTC.

This rearrangement joins TRBV19 to TRBJ1-4; TRBD1 matches at 9 bases. Looked up from germline, CDR1 is LNHDA and CDR2 is SQIVND (reference sequence). This CDR3 spans 17 amino acids. The ends lost 3 bases at V and 5 bases at J; junction bases unmatched: 10. This CDR3 is CASSISTGGTSNEKLFF. DNA for the CDR3: TGTGCCAGTAGTATTTCAACAGGGGGCACTTCGAATGAAAAACTGTTTTTT.

To note about this clone: Its ends do not fully match the called genes, so a read error is possible. V and J are TRBV15 and TRBJ2-5; 7 nucleotides line up with TRBD1. The CDR3 has 16 amino acids. Germline V CDR1 and CDR2: LNHNV, YYDKDF (reference sequence). The CDR3 nucleotides read TGTGCCACCAGCGGAGATCGGACAGGTCGGCAAGAGACCCAGTACTTC. It translates to CATSGDRTGRQETQYF.

This clone has only one observation. V gene TRBV6-4 combines with J gene TRBJ2-1, with TRBD1 matching over 10 bases. The ends lost 10 bases at V and 15 bases at J; junction bases unmatched: 27. The germline V gene has CDR1 MRHNA and CDR2 SNTAGT. This CDR3 has 17 amino acids. The CDR3 coding sequence is TGTGCCACCAGGCAGGCCGAGACAGGGGGCTCGCGGGGTATACTGTTCTTC. Encoded protein: CATRQAETGGSRGILFF.

The chain recombines TRBV19 with TRBJ2-2; TRBD1 matches 7 bases. The CDR3 extends over 16 amino acids. Germline values: CDR1 LNHDA, CDR2 SQIVND (reference sequence). J was trimmed by 5 bases and V by 5 bases; bases with no gene match: 11. The CDR3 coding sequence is TGTGCCAGTAGTCTACAGGGGTTGAGGGGAACCGGGGAGCTGTTTTTT. As protein: CASSLQGLRGTGELFF.

The rearrangement links TRBV4-2 to TRBJ2-7; 9 bases align to TRBD1. Losses at the gene ends were 4 bases for V and 5 bases for J; bases not matched to a gene: 9. Germline lookup yields CDR1 LGHNA and CDR2 YNFKEQ. This CDR3 is 15 amino acids long. In DNA form, the CDR3 reads TGTGCCAGCAGCCTATCCGGGACAGGGTCCCACGAGCAGTACTTC. Translating gives CASSLSGTGSHEQYF.

The gene calls are TRBV7-9 and TRBJ1-2; D not certain. Germline assignment: CDR1 SEHNR and CDR2 FQNEAQ (reference sequence). This CDR3 is built from 14 residues. V lost 2 bases, J lost 6 bases, and 13 bases lay in between. CDR3 nucleotides: TGTGCCAGCAGCTTAAGTTGGCAAGAACATGGCTACACCTTC. This codes for CASSLSWQEHGYTF.

The chain links TRBV19 to TRBJ1-1; weak D call: TRBD1 (5 bases). With 6 bases removed from V and 1 base from J, the gap between germline ends came to 15 bases. This CDR3 is built from 15 residues. The germline gives CDR1 LNHDA, CDR2 SQIVND (reference sequence). The CDR3 protein is CASSRQWTSNTEAFF. DNA of the CDR3: TGTGCCAGTAGCCGACAGTGGACCTCGAACACTGAAGCTTTCTTT.

This clone has only one observation. The chain joins TRBV9 to TRBJ1-5; a weak D match, TRBD1 (6 bases). Germline V CDR1 and CDR2: SGDLS, YYNGEE. V was shortened by 0 bases and J by 5 bases, with 12 bases between the two germline ends. The CDR3 contains 15 residues. The CDR3 sequence is CASSVGTVGDQPQHF. CDR3 coding DNA: TGTGCCAGCAGCGTAGGGACAGTCGGGGATCAGCCCCAGCATTTT. Looking up the rest from reference TRBV9 and TRBJ1-5 gives the full variable domain: DSGVTQTPKHLITATGQRVTLRCSPRSGDLSVYWYQQSLDQGLQFLIQYYNGEERAKGNILERFSAQQFPDLHSELNLSSLELGDSALYFCASSVGTVGDQPQHFGDGTRLSIL.

This sequence joins TRBV18 and TRBJ2-7; D is possibly TRBD1 (5 bases). The ends were cut back, 2 bases at V and 6 bases at J, with 11 bases in the middle. CDR1 and CDR2 from the germline V gene are KGHSH and LQKENI. The CDR3 length is 13 residues. CDR3 sequence: CASSPAEGVEQYF. The CDR3 coding sequence is TGTGCCAGCTCACCAGCTGAAGGGGTCGAGCAGTACTTC.

This chain joins TRBV27 and TRBJ2-7; perhaps TRBD1 as D (6 bases). The CDR3 extends over 15 amino acids. V shed 7 bases and J shed 2 bases, with 18 bases lying between them. In germline, CDR1 is MNHEY, CDR2 SMNVEV (reference sequence). The CDR3 protein is CASTMRGRGAYEQYF. For the CDR3, the DNA is TGTGCCAGCACCATGAGAGGCAGGGGTGCCTACGAGCAGTACTTC.

This chain uses TRBV7-3 with TRBJ2-3; TRBD1 might be the D (6 bases). The CDR3 is made up of 15 amino acids. V was pared by 1 base and J by 5 bases, with 13 bases between. Germline V CDR1 and CDR2: SGHTA, FQGTGA. The DNA of the CDR3 is TGTGCCAGCAGCTTAAGCCCCGAAGGGGGAGATACGCAGTATTTT. It specifies CASSLSPEGGDTQYF.

The chain has TRBV7-9 and TRBJ2-5; 8 nucleotides match TRBD1. J lost 4 bases, V lost 5 bases, and 12 bases had no gene match. From germline, CDR1 is SEHNR and CDR2 FQNEAQ (reference sequence). This CDR3 is built from 16 residues. CDR3 bases: TGTGCCAGCAGCCCTTTGGACAGGGTGAGAGGAGAGACCCAGTACTTC. It translates to CASSPLDRVRGETQYF.

The chain joins TRBV19 to TRBJ2-1; 15 bases are a match to TRBD2. The CDR3 extends over 18 amino acids. CDR1 and CDR2 (germline): LNHDA, SQIVND (reference sequence). Trimming took 5 bases from V and 1 from J; bases not matched to a gene: 6. This CDR3 is CASSSGTSGRHSYNEQFF. DNA for the CDR3: TGTGCCAGTAGTTCCGGGACTAGCGGGAGGCATTCCTACAATGAGCAGTTCTTC.

V usage is TRBV27 and J usage is TRBJ1-1; TRBD1 matches at 9 bases. The CDR3 sequence is 15 residues long. The V segment lost 2 bases and the J segment 1 base; nucleotides outside the gene matches: 2. Germline V CDR1 and CDR2: MNHEY, SMNVEV (reference sequence). The CDR3 nucleotides are TGTGCCAGCAGTTTACTGGACAGGGGGAACACTGAAGCTTTCTTT. Protein: CASSLLDRGNTEAFF.

The V call is TRBV6-6, the J call TRBJ2-2; D gene unclear. Per germline, CDR1 MNHNY and CDR2 SVGAGI (reference sequence). V was shortened by 2 bases and J by 0 bases, with 7 bases between the two germline ends. The CDR3 is made up of 15 amino acids. CDR3 amino acids: CASSYGQANTGELFF. CDR3 bases: TGTGCCAGCAGTTACGGGCAGGCGAACACCGGGGAGCTGTTTTTT.

This chain links TRBV2 with TRBJ1-5; D gene ambiguous. This CDR3 has 13 amino acids. The V end lost 10 bases, the J end lost 8 bases, and 18 bases lay between the germline ends. CDR1 is SNHLY, CDR2 FYNNEI, per germline. The chain's CDR3 is CATSVGNRKPQHF. CDR3 nucleotide sequence: TGTGCCACTTCGGTCGGGAACCGAAAGCCCCAGCATTTT. The variable domain in full, completed from reference TRBV2 and TRBJ1-5, reads EPEVTQTPSHQVTQMGQEVILRCVPISNHLYFYWYRQILGQKVEFLVSFYNNEISEKSEIFDDQFSVERPDGSNFTLKIRSTKLEDSAMYFCATSVGNRKPQHFGDGTRLSIL.